A selection of T cell receptor beta chains follows, all from one sample in a study of shared clonotypes between healthy human individuals. The repertoire was sequenced with immunoSEQ multiplex PCR; TCRdb's copy has only in-frame clones and lacks some. The repertoire consists of about 1.5 million clones, with around 98% occurring once and the leading ten covering approximately 0.45%. The sequenced material came from naive CD4+ T cells sorted from blood. The receptors were sampled from a man in his thirties or forties in good health. The CDR3 runs from the conserved cysteine through the conserved F or W. D genes are given only for firm matches. Only part of the rows carry a size: once, few, many, or a class if the clone is expanded.

j_call d_call clone_size v_call cdr3_aa cdr3_nt
TRBJ2-1 TRBD2 . TRBV9 CASSRDYQMYNEQFF TGTGCCAGCAGCCGGGACTACCAGATGTACAATGAGCAGTTCTTC
TRBJ2-5 TRBD2 . TRBV15 CATSRDLAGGGETQYF TGTGCCACCAGCAGAGATCTAGCGGGAGGGGGAGAGACCCAGTACTTC
TRBJ2-7 TRBD1 . TRBV29-1 CSVPGQGFYEQYF TGCAGCGTGCCGGGACAGGGCTTCTACGAGCAGTACTTC
TRBJ2-2 TRBD1 . TRBV5-1 CASSWGQGNTGELFF TGCGCCAGCAGCTGGGGACAGGGGAACACCGGGGAGCTGTTTTTT
TRBJ1-5 . . TRBV19 CASNPRRGAQHF TGTGCCAGTAACCCTCGACGGGGGGCCCAGCATTTT
TRBJ2-2 . . TRBV6-5 CASSYLPHFTGELFF TGTGCCAGCAGTTACCTTCCGCATTTTACCGGGGAGCTGTTTTTT
TRBJ2-7 . . TRBV18 CASSYGGQVNPYEQYF TGTGCCAGCTCGTACGGCGGGCAGGTGAACCCCTACGAGCAGTACTTC
TRBJ1-2 TRBD1 . TRBV7-8 CASSSSPTGVGYTF TGTGCCAGCAGCTCATCCCCCACAGGGGTTGGCTACACCTTC
TRBJ1-1 . . TRBV5-4 CASSTSLGTSSTEAFF TGTGCCAGCAGCACCTCCCTGGGGACCTCGAGCACTGAAGCTTTCTTT
TRBJ2-7 . . TRBV25-1 CASSGLGIYEQYF TGTGCCAGCAGCGGACTGGGGATTTACGAGCAGTACTTC
TRBJ2-1 . once TRBV6-5 CASSYLVQNPRNEQFF TGTGCCAGCAGTTATTTAGTGCAGAATCCCCGGAATGAGCAGTTCTTC
TRBJ1-2 . . TRBV7-2 CASSLFAYGYTF TGTGCCAGCAGCTTATTTGCGTATGGCTACACCTTC
TRBJ2-7 . . TRBV11-2 CASSLGGGAYYEQYF TGTGCCAGCAGCTTAGGGGGCGGGGCCTACTACGAGCAGTACTTC
TRBJ1-5 TRBD1 . TRBV2 CASMAGGLVQPQHF TGTGCCAGCATGGCAGGGGGTTTGGTTCAGCCCCAGCATTTT
TRBJ1-2 . . TRBV7-9 CASSSSSGKDGYTF TGTGCCAGCAGCTCCTCCTCAGGGAAGGATGGCTACACCTTC
TRBJ2-2 TRBD1 . TRBV18 CASSQLQGTNTGELFF TGTGCCAGCTCACAGTTACAGGGGACCAACACCGGGGAGCTGTTTTTT
TRBJ2-7 TRBD1 . TRBV5-1 CASRSGTGTYEQYF TGCGCCAGCAGATCCGGGACAGGGACCTACGAGCAGTACTTC
TRBJ2-7 TRBD1 . TRBV5-1 CASSGTGYEQYF TGCGCCAGCAGCGGGACAGGCTACGAGCAGTACTTC
TRBJ2-3 TRBD1 once TRBV25-1 CASSERDRGTQYF TGTGCCAGCAGTGAACGGGACAGGGGTACGCAGTATTTT
TRBJ2-4 . . TRBV9 CASSVTGGLAKNIQYF TGTGCCAGCAGCGTAACCGGAGGGTTAGCCAAAAACATTCAGTACTTC
TRBJ2-7 . . TRBV6-5 CASRLTPYEQYF TGTGCCAGCAGACTTACACCCTACGAGCAGTACTTC
TRBJ1-3 . . TRBV7-9 CASSLALSGIRSGNTIYF TGTGCCAGCAGCTTAGCATTGTCGGGGATTCGCTCTGGAAACACCATATATTTT
TRBJ2-7 . . TRBV7-2 CASSLEGTSRSYEQYF TGTGCCAGCAGCTTAGAGGGCACCTCTCGATCCTACGAGCAGTACTTC
TRBJ2-7 . . TRBV28 CASSYADRFSSYEQYF TGTGCCAGCAGTTACGCCGACAGGTTCAGCTCCTACGAGCAGTACTTC
TRBJ2-6 . . TRBV5-1 CASSQTGSGANVLTF TGCGCCAGCAGTCAAACAGGGTCTGGGGCCAACGTCCTGACTTTC
TRBJ2-4 . once TRBV29-1 CSVATLAKNIQYF TGCAGCGTTGCTACGCTAGCCAAAAACATTCAGTACTTC
TRBJ2-7 TRBD1 . TRBV29-1 CSALGQDNSYEQYF TGCAGCGCATTGGGACAGGATAATTCCTACGAGCAGTACTTC
TRBJ2-1 TRBD1 . TRBV5-4 CASSMGQDNEQFF TGTGCCAGCAGCATGGGACAGGACAATGAGCAGTTCTTC
TRBJ1-4 . . TRBV28 CAIRDRSNEKLFF TGTGCCATTCGAGACAGGTCTAATGAAAAACTGTTTTTT
TRBJ2-6 . . TRBV9 CASSVSSGANVLTF TGTGCCAGCAGCGTGAGCTCTGGGGCCAACGTCCTGACTTTC
TRBJ1-2 . . TRBV2 CASSIFQATDGYTF TGTGCCAGCAGTATCTTTCAGGCGACCGATGGCTACACCTTC
TRBJ2-1 TRBD1 . TRBV2 CASSEDGQDYNEQFF TGTGCCAGCAGTGAAGATGGACAGGACTACAATGAGCAGTTCTTC
TRBJ2-7 TRBD1 . TRBV2 CASREDRASYEQYF TGTGCCAGCAGGGAAGACAGGGCATCCTACGAGCAGTACTTC
TRBJ1-4 TRBD1 . TRBV11-2 CASSRAGTALLGTNEKLFF TGTGCCAGCAGCCGAGCCGGGACAGCCTTGCTAGGTACTAATGAAAAACTGTTTTTT